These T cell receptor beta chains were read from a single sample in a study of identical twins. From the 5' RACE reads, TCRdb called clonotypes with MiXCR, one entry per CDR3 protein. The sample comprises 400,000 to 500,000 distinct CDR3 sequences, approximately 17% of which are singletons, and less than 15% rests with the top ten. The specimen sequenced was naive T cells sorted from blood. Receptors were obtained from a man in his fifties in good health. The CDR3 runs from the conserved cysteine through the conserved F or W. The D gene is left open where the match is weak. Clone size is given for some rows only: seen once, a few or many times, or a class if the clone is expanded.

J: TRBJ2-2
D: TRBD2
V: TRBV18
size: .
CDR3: CASSVAGADTGELFF
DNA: TGTGCCAGCTCAGTAGCGGGAGCGGACACCGGGGAGCTGTTTTTT

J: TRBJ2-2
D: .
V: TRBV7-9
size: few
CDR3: CASSRGPVLSGELFF
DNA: TGTGCCAGCAGCCGAGGACCCGTACTATCCGGGGAGCTGTTTTTT

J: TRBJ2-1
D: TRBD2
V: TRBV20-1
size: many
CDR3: CSARPGTSGDNEQFF
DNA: TGCAGTGCTAGGCCGGGGACTAGCGGGGACAATGAGCAGTTCTTC

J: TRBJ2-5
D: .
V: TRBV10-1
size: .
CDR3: CSPGRGEETQYF
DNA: TGCTCCCCGGGGCGGGGTGAAGAGACCCAGTACTTC

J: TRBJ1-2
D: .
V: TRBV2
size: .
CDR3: CASSKIKGAEGYTF
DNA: TGTGCCAGCAGTAAAATTAAAGGGGCTGAAGGCTACACCTTC

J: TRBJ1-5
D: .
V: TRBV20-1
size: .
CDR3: CSARDINGWNQPQHF
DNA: TGCAGTGCTAGAGATATAAACGGATGGAATCAGCCCCAGCATTTT

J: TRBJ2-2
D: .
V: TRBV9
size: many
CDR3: CASSVANTNTGELFF
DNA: TGTGCCAGCAGCGTAGCTAATACGAACACCGGGGAGCTTTTTTTT

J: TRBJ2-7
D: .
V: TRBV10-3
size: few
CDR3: CAISGEREQYF
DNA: TGTGCCATCAGTGGCGAGCGGGAGCAGTACTTC

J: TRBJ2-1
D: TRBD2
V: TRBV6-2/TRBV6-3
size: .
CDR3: CASSYLAGGPTYYNEQFF
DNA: TGTGCCAGCAGTTACTTGGCGGGAGGGCCGACTTACTACAATGAGCAGTTCTTC

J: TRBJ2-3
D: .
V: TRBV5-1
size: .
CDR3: CASSLGSISTDTQYF
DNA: TGCGCCAGCAGCTTGGGTAGCATCAGCACAGATACGCAGTATTTT

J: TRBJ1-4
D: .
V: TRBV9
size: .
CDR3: CASSPEIAGTGEKLFF
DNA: TGTGCCAGCAGCCCCGAGATCGCGGGGACGGGGGAAAAACTGTTTTTT

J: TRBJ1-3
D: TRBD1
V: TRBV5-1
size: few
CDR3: CASSKDRPSGNTIYF
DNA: TGCGCCAGCAGCAAGGACAGGCCCTCTGGAAACACCATATATTTT

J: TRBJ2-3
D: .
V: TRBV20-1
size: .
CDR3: CRGGRQLTDTQYF
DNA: TGCAGAGGGGGACGGCAACTCACAGATACGCAGTATTTT

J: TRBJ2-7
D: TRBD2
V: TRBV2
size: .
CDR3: CASSEAWTSSYEQYF
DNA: TGTGCCAGCAGTGAAGCTTGGACTAGCTCCTACGAGCAGTACTTC

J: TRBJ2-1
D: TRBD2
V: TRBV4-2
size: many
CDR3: CASSQDSGDEQFF
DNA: TGTGCCAGCAGCCAAGATAGCGGGGATGAGCAGTTCTTC

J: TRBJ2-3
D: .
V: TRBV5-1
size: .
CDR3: CASSLVTGGFNTDTQYF
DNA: TGCGCCAGCAGCTTGGTGACAGGAGGGTTTAACACAGATACGCAGTATTTT

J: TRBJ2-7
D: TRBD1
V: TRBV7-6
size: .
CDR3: CASSPGQPYEQYF
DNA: TGTGCCAGCAGCCCGGGACAGCCATACGAGCAGTACTTC

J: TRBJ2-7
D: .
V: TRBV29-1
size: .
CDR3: CSVIDRGREGYEQYF
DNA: TGCAGCGTTATTGACAGGGGGCGGGAGGGATACGAGCAGTACTTC

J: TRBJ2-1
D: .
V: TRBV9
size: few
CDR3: CASSVARAGLANEQFF
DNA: TGTGCCAGCAGCGTAGCACGAGCGGGCCTGGCTAATGAGCAGTTCTTC

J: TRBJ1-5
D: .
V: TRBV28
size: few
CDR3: CASSFPGFGQPQHF
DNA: TGTGCCAGCAGTTTCCCGGGGTTTGGTCAGCCCCAGCATTTT

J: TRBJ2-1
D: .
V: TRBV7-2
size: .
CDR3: CASSPQGLGYNEQFF
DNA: TGTGCCAGCAGCCCCCAGGGTCTTGGTTACAATGAGCAGTTCTTC

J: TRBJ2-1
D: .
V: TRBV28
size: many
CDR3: CASSWGPVVEQFF
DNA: TGTGCCAGCAGTTGGGGACCCGTGGTTGAGCAGTTCTTC

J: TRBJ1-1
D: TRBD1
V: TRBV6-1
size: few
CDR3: CATGQGGNTEAFF
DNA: TGTGCCACCGGACAGGGTGGGAACACTGAAGCTTTCTTT

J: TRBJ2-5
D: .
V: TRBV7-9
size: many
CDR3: CASSLGAMGGTQYF
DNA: TGTGCCAGCAGCTTAGGCGCAATGGGGGGGACCCAGTACTTC

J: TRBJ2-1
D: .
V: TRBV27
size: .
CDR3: CASSWNVGSNEQFF
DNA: TGTGCCAGCAGTTGGAACGTAGGGAGTAATGAGCAGTTCTTC

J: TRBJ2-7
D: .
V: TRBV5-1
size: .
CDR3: CASSFGFGVWEQYF
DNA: TGCGCCAGCAGCTTTGGCTTCGGGGTTTGGGAGCAGTACTTC

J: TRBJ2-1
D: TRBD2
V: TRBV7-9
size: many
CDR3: CASSPPGSGGRNEQFF
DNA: TGTGCCAGCAGCCCCCCCGGTAGCGGGGGCAGAAATGAGCAGTTCTTC

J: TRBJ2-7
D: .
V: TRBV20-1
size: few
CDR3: CSARDWNSTYEQYF
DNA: TGCAGTGCTAGAGATTGGAACAGCACCTACGAGCAGTACTTC

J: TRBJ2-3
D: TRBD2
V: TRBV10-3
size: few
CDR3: CAISPGLAGSADTQYF
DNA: TGTGCCATCAGCCCCGGACTAGCGGGGTCTGCAGATACGCAGTATTTT

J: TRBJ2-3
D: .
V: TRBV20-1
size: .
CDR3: CSARAPGRGTDTQYF
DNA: TGCAGTGCTAGAGCCCCAGGGCGGGGAACAGATACGCAGTATTTT

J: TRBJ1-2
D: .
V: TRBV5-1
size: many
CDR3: CASSLDVYYGYTF
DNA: TGCGCCAGCAGCTTGGACGTCTACTATGGCTACACCTTC

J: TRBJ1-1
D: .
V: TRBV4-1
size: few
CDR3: CASSQARAMNTEAFF
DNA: TGCGCCAGCAGCCAAGCCCGTGCGATGAACACTGAAGCTTTCTTT

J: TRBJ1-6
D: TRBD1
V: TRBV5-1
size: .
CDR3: CASSRGGQGGSPLHF
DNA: TGCGCCAGCAGCAGGGGGGGACAGGGCGGTTCACCCCTCCACTTT

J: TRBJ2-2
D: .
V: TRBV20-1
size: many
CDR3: CSARDVAGELFF
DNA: TGCAGTGCTAGAGATGTCGCCGGGGAGCTGTTTTTT

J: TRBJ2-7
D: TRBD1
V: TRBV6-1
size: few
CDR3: CASRTGANYEQYF
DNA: TGTGCCAGTCGGACAGGGGCTAACTACGAGCAGTACTTC

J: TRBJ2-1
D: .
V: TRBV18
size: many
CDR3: CASSPLLTGTYNEQFF
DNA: TGTGCCAGCTCACCATTACTGACAGGCACCTACAATGAGCAGTTCTTC

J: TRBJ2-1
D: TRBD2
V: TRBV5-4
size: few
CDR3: CASSSGLVDNEQFF
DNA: TGTGCCAGCAGCTCCGGACTAGTGGACAATGAGCAGTTCTTC

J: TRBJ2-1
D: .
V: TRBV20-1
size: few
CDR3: CSANPAGATYNEQFF
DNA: TGCAGTGCTAACCCCGCGGGGGCCACCTACAATGAGCAGTTCTTC

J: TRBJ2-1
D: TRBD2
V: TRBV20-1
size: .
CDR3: CSASRGRAGLNEQFF
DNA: TGCAGTGCTAGTCGCGGGAGGGCCGGTTTGAATGAGCAGTTCTTC

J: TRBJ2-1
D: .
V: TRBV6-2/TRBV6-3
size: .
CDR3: CASSYSNPGYNEQFF
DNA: TGTGCCAGCAGTTACTCGAATCCGGGCTACAATGAGCAGTTCTTC

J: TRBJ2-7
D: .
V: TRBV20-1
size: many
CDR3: CSARGEFPYEQYF
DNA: TGCAGTGCTAGAGGAGAGTTCCCCTACGAGCAGTACTTC

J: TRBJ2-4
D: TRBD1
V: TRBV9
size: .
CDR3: CASSVAPLGTGGLAKNIQYF
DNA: TGTGCCAGCAGCGTAGCGCCCCTCGGTACAGGGGGTTTAGCCAAAAACATTCAGTACTTC

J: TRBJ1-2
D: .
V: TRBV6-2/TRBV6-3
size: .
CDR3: CASRTSLYGYTF
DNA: TGTGCCAGCAGGACCAGTCTCTATGGCTACACCTTC

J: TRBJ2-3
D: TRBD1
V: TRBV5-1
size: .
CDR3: CASSPWTGATDTQYF
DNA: TGCGCCAGCAGCCCTTGGACAGGGGCCACAGATACGCAGTATTTT

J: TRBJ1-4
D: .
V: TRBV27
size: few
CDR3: CASREATNEKLFF
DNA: TGTGCCAGCAGGGAGGCAACTAATGAAAAACTGTTTTTT

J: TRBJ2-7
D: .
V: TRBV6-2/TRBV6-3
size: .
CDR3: CASNLPSEPAYEQYF
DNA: TGTGCCAGCAACTTACCTTCGGAACCAGCCTACGAGCAGTACTTC

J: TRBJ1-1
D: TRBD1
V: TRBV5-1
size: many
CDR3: CASSWEPGQVEAFF
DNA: TGCGCCAGCAGCTGGGAACCGGGACAGGTTGAAGCTTTCTTT

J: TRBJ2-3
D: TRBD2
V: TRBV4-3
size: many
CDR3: CASSQEVGIAGGNTQYF
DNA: TGCGCCAGCAGCCAAGAAGTTGGGATAGCGGGAGGAAATACGCAGTATTTT

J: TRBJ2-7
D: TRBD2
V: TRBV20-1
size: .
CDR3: CSASRGGHGEQYF
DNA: TGCAGTGCTAGTCGGGGGGGGCACGGCGAGCAGTACTTC

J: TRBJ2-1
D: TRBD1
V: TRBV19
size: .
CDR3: CASSMYGTGASEQFF
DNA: TGTGCCAGTAGTATGTACGGGACAGGGGCTAGTGAGCAGTTCTTC

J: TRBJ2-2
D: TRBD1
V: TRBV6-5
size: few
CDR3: CASSSTGGRNTGELFF
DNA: TGTGCCAGCAGTTCTACAGGGGGCAGGAACACCGGGGAGCTGTTTTTT

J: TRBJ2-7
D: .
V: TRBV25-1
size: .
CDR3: CASSDQGRSSYEQYF
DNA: TGTGCCAGCAGTGATCAGGGAAGGAGCTCCTACGAGCAGTACTTC

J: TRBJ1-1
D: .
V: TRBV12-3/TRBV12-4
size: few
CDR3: CASSYIGPLNTEAFF
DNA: TGTGCCAGCAGCTACATAGGACCTCTGAACACTGAAGCTTTCTTT

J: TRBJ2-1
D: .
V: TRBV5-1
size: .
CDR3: CASSLVQGHYNEQFF
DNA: TGCGCCAGCAGCTTGGTTCAGGGTCACTACAATGAGCAGTTCTTC